These T cell receptor beta chains were read from a single sample in a study of blood T cell repertoires in COVID-19. Profiled with immunoSEQ multiplex PCR; TCRdb holds only in-frame clones, not every one. Of 150,000 or so clones in the sample, 75% to 85% were seen once. The sample taken for sequencing was peripheral blood. Source of these receptors: a woman aged 70-85 years with COVID-19, enrolled during active disease. The CDR3 runs from the conserved cysteine through the conserved F or W. The D gene is left open where the match is weak. Where a row states a size, it is once, few, many or the class of an expanded clone; other rows omit it.

>NA|NA|TRBJ2-1|TRBV5-6
CASSWGGGINEQFF
TGTGCCAGCAGTTGGGGAGGGGGGATCAATGAGCAGTTCTTC
>NA|NA|TRBJ1-3|TRBV5-4
CASSQGHPGNTIYF
TGTGCCAGCAGCCAGGGCCACCCTGGAAACACCATATATTTT
>NA|NA|TRBJ2-5|TRBV15
CATSWRGRQETQYF
TGTGCCACCAGTTGGAGGGGCCGACAAGAGACCCAGTACTTC
>NA|once|TRBJ1-1|TRBV5-6
CASPRTEAFF
TGTGCCAGCCCCCGGACTGAAGCTTTCTTT
>TRBD1|NA|TRBJ1-2|TRBV24-1
CATSEPGTGFDGYTF
TGTGCCACCAGTGAGCCCGGGACAGGGTTCGATGGCTACACCTTC
>NA|NA|TRBJ1-5|TRBV5-8
CASSFGNQPQHF
TGTGCCAGCAGCTTCGGTAATCAGCCCCAGCATTTT
>NA|NA|TRBJ1-3|TRBV5-1
CASSLDRVGSGNTIYF
TGCGCCAGCAGCTTGGACAGGGTGGGCTCTGGAAACACCATATATTTT
>NA|once|TRBJ2-2|TRBV9
CASRPGHNTGELFF
TGTGCCAGCAGGCCGGGACACAACACCGGGGAGCTGTTTTTT
>NA|few|TRBJ2-7|TRBV9
CASSVGGGDFLTYEQYF
TGTGCCAGCAGCGTAGGAGGGGGGGACTTCTTGACCTACGAGCAGTACTTC
>TRBD2|NA|TRBJ2-7|TRBV4-2
CASSQDLGDYYVQYF
TGTGCCAGCAGCCAAGATTTGGGGGACTACTACGTCCAGTACTTC
>NA|NA|TRBJ1-2|TRBV27
CASSSTGYGYTF
TGTGCCAGCAGTTCGACAGGCTATGGCTACACCTTC
>NA|NA|TRBJ2-7|TRBV28
CASSASFPLKEQYF
TGTGCCAGCAGCGCTTCTTTTCCACTTAAGGAGCAGTACTTC
>NA|NA|TRBJ2-7|TRBV24-1
CATSDQGSEQYF
TGTGCCACCAGTGATCAGGGCAGCGAGCAGTACTTC
>NA|NA|TRBJ1-1|TRBV6-5
CANTPPGINTEAFF
TGTGCCAACACACCCCCCGGGATTAACACTGAAGCTTTCTTT
>TRBD1|once|TRBJ1-1|TRBV27
CASSPLPNRDSEAFF
TGTGCCAGCAGTCCCCTTCCCAACCGGGACAGCGAAGCTTTCTTT
>TRBD1|NA|TRBJ2-3|TRBV4-1
CASSQVDRGTDTQYF
TGCGCCAGCAGCCAAGTCGACAGGGGCACAGATACGCAGTATTTT
>TRBD1|NA|TRBJ2-2|TRBV18
CASSRPGTGNTGELFF
TGTGCCAGCTCACGTCCCGGGACAGGTAACACCGGGGAGCTGTTTTTT
>TRBD1|NA|TRBJ2-7|TRBV5-6
CASSLGTGTIKQYF
TGTGCCAGCAGCTTGGGGACAGGGACGATTAAGCAGTACTTC
>NA|NA|TRBJ2-7|TRBV10-3
CAILAPPYEQYF
TGTGCCATCTTGGCACCCCCCTACGAGCAGTACTTC
>NA|NA|TRBJ2-7|TRBV3-1/TRBV3-2
CASSQQALSSYEQYF
TGTGCCAGCAGCCAGCAGGCACTTAGCTCCTACGAGCAGTACTTC
>TRBD2|NA|TRBJ2-4|TRBV6-5
CASSYGGVKNIQYF
TGTGCCAGCAGTTACGGGGGGGTCAAAAACATTCAGTACTTC
>TRBD1|NA|TRBJ1-1|TRBV6-5
CASRGDRGSTEAFF
TGTGCCAGCAGAGGGGACAGGGGGAGCACTGAAGCTTTCTTT
>TRBD2|few|TRBJ2-5|TRBV10-3
CAISDTTSGGETQYF
TGTGCCATCAGTGACACGACTAGCGGGGGTGAGACCCAGTACTTC